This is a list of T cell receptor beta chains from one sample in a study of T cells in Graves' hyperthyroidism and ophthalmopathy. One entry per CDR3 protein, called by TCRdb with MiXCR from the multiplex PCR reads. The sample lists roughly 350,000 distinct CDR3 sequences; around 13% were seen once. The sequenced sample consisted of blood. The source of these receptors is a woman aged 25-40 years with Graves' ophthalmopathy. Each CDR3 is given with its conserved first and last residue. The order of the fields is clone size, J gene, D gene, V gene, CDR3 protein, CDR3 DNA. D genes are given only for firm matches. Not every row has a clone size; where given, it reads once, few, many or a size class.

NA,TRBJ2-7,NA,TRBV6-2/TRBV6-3,CAAASHRAYEQYF,TGTGCCGCAGCTAGTCACAGGGCCTACGAGCAGTACTTC
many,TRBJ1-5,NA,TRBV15,CATSRDTRGNQPQHF,TGTGCCACCAGCAGAGATACCAGGGGTAATCAGCCCCAGCATTTT
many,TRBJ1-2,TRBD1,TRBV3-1,CASSPVQQGAGYTF,TGTGCCAGCAGCCCAGTTCAGCAGGGGGCTGGCTACACCTTC
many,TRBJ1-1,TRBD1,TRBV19,CASGRQGARNTEAFF,TGTGCCAGTGGACGACAGGGGGCTAGGAACACTGAAGCTTTCTTT
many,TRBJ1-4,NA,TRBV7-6,CASSFCGRFNEKLFF,TGTGCCAGCAGCTTTTGTGGACGGTTTAATGAAAAACTGTTTTTT
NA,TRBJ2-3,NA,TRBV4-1,CASSQVLASDTQYF,TGCGCCAGCAGCCAGGTACTAGCTTCAGATACGCAGTATTTT
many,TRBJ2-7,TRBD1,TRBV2,CASSHRDRGYEQYF,TGTGCCAGCAGTCACCGGGACAGGGGCTACGAGCAGTACTTC
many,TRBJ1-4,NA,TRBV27,CASSKRENEKLFF,TGTGCCAGCAGTAAGCGGGAGAATGAAAAACTGTTTTTT
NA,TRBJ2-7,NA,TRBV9,CASSAGQFLDYEQYF,TGTGCCAGCAGCGCAGGACAGTTCCTTGACTACGAGCAGTACTTC
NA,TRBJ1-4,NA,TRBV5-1,CASTLGKIADPREKLFF,TGCGCCAGCACCTTGGGCAAAATAGCAGACCCGAGGGAAAAACTGTTTTTT
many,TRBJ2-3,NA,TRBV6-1,CASSGGTSYLDTQYF,TGTGCCAGCAGTGGCGGAACTAGCTACTTAGATACGCAGTATTTT
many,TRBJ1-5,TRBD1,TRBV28,CASRTGGISNQPQHF,TGTGCCAGCAGGACAGGGGGTATAAGCAATCAGCCCCAGCATTTT
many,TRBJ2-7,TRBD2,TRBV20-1,CSATGLAGRPSYEQYF,TGCAGTGCGACAGGACTAGCGGGGCGCCCGTCCTACGAGCAGTACTTC
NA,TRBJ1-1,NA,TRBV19,CASRGGEHTEAFF,TGTGCCAGTAGAGGGGGAGAGCACACTGAAGCTTTCTTT
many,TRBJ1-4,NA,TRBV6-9,CASSYSPGKGKNEKLFF,TGTGCCAGCAGTTATAGTCCCGGGAAGGGAAAGAATGAAAAACTGTTTTTT
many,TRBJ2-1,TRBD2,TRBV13,CASSYTSGEKHNEQFF,TGTGCCAGCAGCTATACTAGCGGGGAAAAGCACAATGAGCAGTTCTTC
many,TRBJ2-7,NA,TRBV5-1,CASSLVGGSSYEQYF,TGCGCCAGCAGCTTGGTGGGGGGAAGCTCCTACGAGCAGTACTTC
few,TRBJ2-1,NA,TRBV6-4,CASSVSLTSNNEQFF,TGTGCCAGCAGTGTGAGCCTTACCTCCAACAATGAGCAGTTCTTC
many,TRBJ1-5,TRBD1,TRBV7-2,CASSKAGGGNQPQHF,TGTGCCAGCAGCAAAGCAGGGGGTGGCAATCAGCCCCAGCATTTT
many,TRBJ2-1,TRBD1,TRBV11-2,CASSLSGGQGSNEQFF,TGTGCCAGCAGCTTATCGGGGGGACAGGGTAGTAATGAGCAGTTCTTC
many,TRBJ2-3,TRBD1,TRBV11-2,CASSSIGGLGDTQYF,TGTGCCAGCAGCTCTATAGGGGGCTTAGGAGATACGCAGTATTTT
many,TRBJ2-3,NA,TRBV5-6,CASSSFGANTDTQYF,TGTGCCAGCAGCTCGTTCGGGGCTAATACAGATACGCAGTATTTT
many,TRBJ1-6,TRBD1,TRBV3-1,CASSLAGTANSPLHF,TGTGCCAGCAGCCTAGCCGGGACAGCAAATTCACCCCTCCACTTT
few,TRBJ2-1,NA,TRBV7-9,CASSLSGRLYNEQFF,TGTGCCAGCAGCTTGTCGGGGCGGCTTTACAATGAGCAGTTCTTC
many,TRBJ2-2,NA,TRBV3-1,CASSQVGGANTGELFF,TGTGCCAGCAGCCAAGTAGGCGGGGCGAACACCGGGGAGCTGTTTTTT
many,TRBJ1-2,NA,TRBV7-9,CASSLEGIPNYGYTF,TGTGCCAGCAGCTTAGAGGGAATACCTAACTATGGCTACACCTTC
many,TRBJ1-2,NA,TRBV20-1,CSASHPDGDNYGYTF,TGCAGTGCTAGCCACCCGGACGGCGATAACTATGGCTACACCTTC
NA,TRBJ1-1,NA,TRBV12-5,CASAWGGTEAFF,TGTGCTAGTGCCTGGGGTGGGACTGAAGCTTTCTTT
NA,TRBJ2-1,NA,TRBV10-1,CASSARGGGLSIYNEQFF,TGCGCCAGCAGTGCTCGTGGAGGGGGGCTGAGCATCTACAATGAGCAGTTCTTC
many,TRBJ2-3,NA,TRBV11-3,CASSSLDTQYF,TGTGCCAGCAGCTCGTTAGATACGCAGTATTTT
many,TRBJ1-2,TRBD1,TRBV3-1,CASSQAGQLYGYTF,TGTGCCAGCAGCCAAGCGGGACAGCTCTATGGCTACACCTTC
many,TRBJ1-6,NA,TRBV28,CASSLPQTGANSPLHF,TGTGCCAGCAGTTTACCCCAGACAGGTGCTAATTCACCCCTCCACTTT
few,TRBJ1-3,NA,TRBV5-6,CASSLVGTGNTIYF,TGTGCCAGCAGCTTGGTAGGGACTGGAAACACCATATATTTT
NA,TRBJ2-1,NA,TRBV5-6,CASSSQTFFYEQFF,TGTGCCAGCAGCTCGCAGACCTTTTTCTATGAGCAGTTCTTC
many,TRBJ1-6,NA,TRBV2,CASSEEQGRVSPLHF,TGTGCCAGCAGTGAAGAACAGGGTAGAGTTTCACCCCTCCACTTT
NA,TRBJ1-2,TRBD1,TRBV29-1,CSVGSGGSGYTF,TGCAGCGTCGGATCAGGGGGTAGTGGCTACACCTTC
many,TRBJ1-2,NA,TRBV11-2,CASSPQGMGGYTF,TGTGCCAGCAGCCCCCAGGGGATGGGCGGCTACACCTTC
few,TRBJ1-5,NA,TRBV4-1,CASSQATGSNQPQHF,TGCGCCAGCAGCCAAGCCACAGGTAGCAATCAGCCCCAGCATTTT
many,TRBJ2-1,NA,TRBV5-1,CASSFAGHNEQFF,TGCGCCAGCAGCTTTGCTGGACACAATGAGCAGTTCTTC
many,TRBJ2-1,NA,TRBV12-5,CASGATKNEQFF,TGTGCTAGTGGTGCCACAAAGAATGAGCAGTTCTTC
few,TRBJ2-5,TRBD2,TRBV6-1,CASRRRGGGWETQYF,TGTGCCAGCCGCCGTCGGGGGGGGGGCTGGGAGACCCAGTACTTC
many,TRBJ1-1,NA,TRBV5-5,CASSSGHGRANTEAFF,TGTGCCAGCAGCTCGGGGCATGGAAGGGCGAACACTGAAGCTTTCTTT
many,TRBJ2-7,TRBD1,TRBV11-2,CASSSRTGVLGEQYF,TGTGCCAGCAGCAGCAGGACAGGGGTTTTGGGCGAGCAGTACTTC
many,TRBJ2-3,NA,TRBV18,CASSTGTKSTDTQYF,TGTGCCAGCTCCACCGGGACCAAGAGCACAGATACGCAGTATTTT
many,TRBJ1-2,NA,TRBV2,CASSGDTNYGYTF,TGTGCCAGTTCAGGGGACACTAACTATGGCTACACCTTC
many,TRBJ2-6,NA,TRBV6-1,CASSIFWIGSVSGANVLTF,TGTGCCAGCAGCATATTTTGGATAGGGTCGGTCTCTGGGGCCAACGTCCTGACTTTC
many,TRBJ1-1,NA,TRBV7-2,CASSLDGLKNTEAFF,TGTGCCAGCAGCTTAGACGGCCTAAAGAACACTGAAGCTTTCTTT
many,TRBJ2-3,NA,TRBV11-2,CASSFAFRTDTQYF,TGTGCCAGCAGCTTCGCCTTCCGGACAGATACGCAGTATTTT
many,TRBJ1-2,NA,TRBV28,CASSSQPETVGYTF,TGTGCCAGCAGCTCCCAACCCGAGACAGTGGGCTACACCTTC
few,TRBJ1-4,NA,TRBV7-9,CASTPSGGNEKLFF,TGTGCCAGCACCCCATCCGGGGGTAATGAAAAACTGTTTTTT
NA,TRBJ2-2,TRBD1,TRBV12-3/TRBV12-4,CASKTAGGDRTGELFF,TGTGCCAGCAAGACCGCAGGGGGCGATCGCACCGGGGAGCTGTTTTTT
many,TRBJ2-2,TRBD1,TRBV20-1,CSARDTGGAGELFF,TGCAGTGCTAGAGATACAGGGGGAGCCGGGGAGCTGTTTTTT
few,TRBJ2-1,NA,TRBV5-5,CASSSTAQSYNEQFF,TGTGCCAGCAGCTCAACGGCCCAGTCTTACAATGAGCAGTTCTTC
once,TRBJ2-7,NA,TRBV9,CASGAAHGAGYEQYF,TGTGCCAGCGGCGCTGCCCACGGAGCCGGCTACGAGCAGTACTTC
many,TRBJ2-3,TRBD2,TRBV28,CASTGTSGGAVADTQYF,TGTGCCAGCACTGGGACTAGCGGGGGGGCCGTTGCAGATACGCAGTATTTT
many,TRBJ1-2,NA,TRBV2,CASRARGEGGGYTF,TGTGCCAGCAGGGCAAGGGGCGAGGGCGGTGGCTACACCTTC
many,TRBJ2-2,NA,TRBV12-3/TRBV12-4,CASSLREAGELFF,TGTGCCAGCAGTTTAAGGGAGGCCGGGGAGCTGTTTTTT
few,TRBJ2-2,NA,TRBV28,CASKKYFRDTGELFF,TGTGCCAGCAAAAAGTACTTTAGGGACACCGGGGAGCTGTTTTTT
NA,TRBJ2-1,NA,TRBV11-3,CASSLNSYSYNEQFF,TGTGCCAGCAGCTTAAACAGTTACTCCTACAATGAGCAGTTCTTC